This T cell receptor (beta chain) appears in the sequencing data of a study of identical twins (dated by TCRdb to about 2016). Looking at the study overall: To test whether fetal clonotypes persist, this study deep-sequenced TCR alpha and beta repertoires from monozygotic twins, from unrelated adults of various ages, and from cord blood. To rule out contamination, replicate twin experiments were performed at different times with different library preparation protocols.

To prepare the library, 5' RACE was applied. Data came from an Illumina HiSeq 2000. Template switching added a universal primer binding site, and the final cDNA carried a unique molecular identifier that allowed TCR cDNA molecules to be counted accurately. Specific primers in the conserved constant-segment region were used to synthesize first-strand cDNA for TCR alpha and beta chains. To control for contamination, each cDNA library was double barcoded with a SMART-Mk sample barcode plus Illumina barcodes. Two successive PCR steps introduced TruSeq adapter sequences along with Illumina sample barcodes. Sequencing of the TCR alpha and beta cDNA libraries was done on the Illumina HiSeq platform using custom primers. Turning to the authors' computational methods: Raw reads were processed with MiGEC to extract unique molecular identifiers, and MiXCR was used to determine CDR3 positions. For each individual, recombination models were inferred using an EM algorithm with the repgenHMM and IGoR tools. The tcR package in R was used for shared clonotype analysis, with sharing normalized by the product of cloneset sizes. Out-of-frame nonproductive sequences were analyzed to study raw recombination free of thymic and clonal selection effects. TCRdb's own reprocessing of the public reads used fastp at Q25 and MiXCR and kept productive beta chains. Identical CDR3 proteins give one entry, which carries the most common genes and DNA. The V and J calls come from TCRdb's annotation, not from the publication. The sample table holds roughly 1,500,000 distinct CDR3 sequences, of which about 31% were seen once. About 0.3% of the sample belongs to the ten largest clones.

Including the terminal cysteine and phenylalanine, the CDR3 comprises 14 residues. The read is trimmed to its CDR3 DNA, 42 bases read in frame from base 1. Unmatched junction bases come to 4, with V trimmed by 5 bases and J by 0 bases. Study-wide conclusions, independent of this receptor: Fewer insertions were carried by abundant cord blood beta clonotypes; a weaker similar trend was observed in young adult naive repertoires, while no such trend was observed in memory repertoires. Excess twin sharing in beta out-of-frame sequences was weaker because fewer shared sequences lowered the signal-to-noise ratio. Zero-insertion analyses could be partly confounded by invariant T cells such as MAIT and iNKT, although diverse VJ usage argued against such confounding for most clonotypes. Because the same donors could not be followed over many years, the conclusions relied on cross-sectional statistical analysis. Compared with coincidental sharing between unrelated individuals, an excess of low generation-probability sequences was observed among out-of-frame TCR alpha sequences shared between twins. In monozygotic twins, out-of-frame TCR alpha sharing was systematically underestimated by recombination models, although the models agreed with sharing between unrelated individuals.

Only healthy Caucasian donors were included. Concerning this clonotype itself: Its antigen is unknown. No quality values exist for individual bases; no much larger clone is one base distant.

The sequencing input was cord blood. The chain uses TRBV12-3 or TRBV12-4 and TRBJ2-7, with 7 central nucleotides matching TRBD1. This TCR was sampled from a newborn girl in good health. The CDR3 region reads CASSGTAFSYEQYF. The DNA is TGTGCCAGCAGTGGGACAGCATTCTCCTACGAGCAGTACTTC.